This entry concerns a single TCR beta chain. CDR1 and CDR2 (germline): MNHEY, SVGEGT. The CDR3 length is 15 residues. V trimming: 5 bases; J trimming: 7 bases; junction bases outside the gene matches: 12. Clones were sequenced by immunoSEQ multiplex PCR, and TCRdb holds only the in-frame ones, with some missing. The table shows about 170,000 clones, with about 91% occurring only once. This sample was included in a study of blood T cell repertoires in COVID-19. Cohort assignment relied on participant-reported clinical history. Sequenced: PBMCs or T cells enriched from blood (not recorded which). V and J are TRBV6-2 or TRBV6-3 and TRBJ2-7; TRBD1 matches 9 bases. The sequence derives from a woman aged 18-29 years who had recovered from COVID-19. CDR3 in DNA: TGTGCCAGCAGTAGAAACAACCCTGGGACAGGGGAGCAGTACTTC. Protein sequence: CASSRNNPGTGEQYF.